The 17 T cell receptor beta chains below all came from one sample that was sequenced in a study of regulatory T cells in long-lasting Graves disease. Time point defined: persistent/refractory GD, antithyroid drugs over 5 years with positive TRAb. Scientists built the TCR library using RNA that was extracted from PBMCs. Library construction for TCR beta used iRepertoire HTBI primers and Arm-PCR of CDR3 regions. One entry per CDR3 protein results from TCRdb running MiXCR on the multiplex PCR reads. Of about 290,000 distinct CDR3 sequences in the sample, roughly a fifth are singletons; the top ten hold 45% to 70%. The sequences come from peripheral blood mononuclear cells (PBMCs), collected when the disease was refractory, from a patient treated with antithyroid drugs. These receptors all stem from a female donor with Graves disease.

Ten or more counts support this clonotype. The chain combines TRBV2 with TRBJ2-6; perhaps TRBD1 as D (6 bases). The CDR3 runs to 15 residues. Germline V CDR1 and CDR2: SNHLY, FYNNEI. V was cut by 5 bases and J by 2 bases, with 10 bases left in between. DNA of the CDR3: TGTGCCAGCAGTCCATACAGGGCTGGGGCCAACGTCCTGACTTTC. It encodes CASSPYRAGANVLTF.

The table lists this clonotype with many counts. CDR3 amino acids: CASGGIMNTEAFF. DNA for the CDR3: TGTGCCAGCGGAGGGATTATGAACACTGAAGCTTTCTTT. The chain is built from TRBV2 and TRBJ1-1; no clear D. The germline CDR1 and CDR2 sequences are SNHLY and FYNNEI. The V and J ends lost 8 bases and 0 bases respectively, with 10 bases between them. The CDR3 contains 13 residues.

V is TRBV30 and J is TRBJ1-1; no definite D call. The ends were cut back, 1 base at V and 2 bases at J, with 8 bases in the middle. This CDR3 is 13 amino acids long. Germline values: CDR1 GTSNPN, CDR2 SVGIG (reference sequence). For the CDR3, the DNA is TGTGCCTGGAGTGCCAGTTCTAACACTGAAGCTTTCTTT. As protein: CAWSASSNTEAFF.

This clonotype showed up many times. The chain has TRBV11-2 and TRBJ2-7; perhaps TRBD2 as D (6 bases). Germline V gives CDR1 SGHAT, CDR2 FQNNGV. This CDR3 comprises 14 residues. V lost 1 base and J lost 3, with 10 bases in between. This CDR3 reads CASSLVRENYEQYF. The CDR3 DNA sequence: TGTGCCAGCAGCTTAGTCCGGGAGAACTACGAGCAGTACTTC.

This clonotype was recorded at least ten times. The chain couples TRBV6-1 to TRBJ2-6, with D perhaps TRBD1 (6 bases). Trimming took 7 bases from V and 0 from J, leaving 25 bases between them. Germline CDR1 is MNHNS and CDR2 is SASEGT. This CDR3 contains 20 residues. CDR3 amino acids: CASMQVGGQGFHSGANVLTF. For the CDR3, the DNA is TGTGCCAGCATGCAGGTTGGGGGCCAGGGCTTTCACTCTGGGGCCAACGTCCTGACTTTC.

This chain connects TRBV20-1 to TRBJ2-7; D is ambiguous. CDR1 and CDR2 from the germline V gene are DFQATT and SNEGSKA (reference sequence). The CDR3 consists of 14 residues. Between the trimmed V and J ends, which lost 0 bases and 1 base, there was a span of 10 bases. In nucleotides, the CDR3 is TGCAGTGCTAGAGATCTGACATCTTCCTACGAGCAGTACTTC. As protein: CSARDLTSSYEQYF.

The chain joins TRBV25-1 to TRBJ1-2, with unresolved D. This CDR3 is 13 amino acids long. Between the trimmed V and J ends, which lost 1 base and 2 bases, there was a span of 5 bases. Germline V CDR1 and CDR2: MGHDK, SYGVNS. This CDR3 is CASSESGNYGYTF. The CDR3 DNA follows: TGTGCCAGCAGTGAATCGGGGAACTATGGCTACACCTTC.

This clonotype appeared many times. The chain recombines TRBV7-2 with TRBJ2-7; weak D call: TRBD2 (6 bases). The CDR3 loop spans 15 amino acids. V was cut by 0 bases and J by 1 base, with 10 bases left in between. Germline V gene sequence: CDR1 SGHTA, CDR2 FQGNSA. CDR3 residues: CASSLARGTSYEQYF. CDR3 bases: TGTGCCAGCAGCTTAGCGCGCGGGACTTCCTACGAGCAGTACTTC.

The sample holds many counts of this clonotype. The CDR3 spells CASSFPLTGELFF. CDR3 coding DNA: TGTGCCAGCAGCTTCCCATTAACCGGGGAGCTGTTTTTT. This rearrangement joins TRBV11-2 to TRBJ2-2; no clear D. Germline V lookup: CDR1 SGHAT, CDR2 FQNNGV. The CDR3 is 13 amino acids. Trimming stripped 3 bases from V and 5 bases from J, with 7 bases between.

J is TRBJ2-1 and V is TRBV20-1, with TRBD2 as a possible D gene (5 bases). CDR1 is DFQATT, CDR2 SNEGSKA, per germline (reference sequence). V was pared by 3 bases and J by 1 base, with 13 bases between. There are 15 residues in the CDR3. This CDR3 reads CSASGSGISYNEQFF. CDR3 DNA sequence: TGCAGTGCTAGTGGGAGCGGAATTTCCTACAATGAGCAGTTCTTC.

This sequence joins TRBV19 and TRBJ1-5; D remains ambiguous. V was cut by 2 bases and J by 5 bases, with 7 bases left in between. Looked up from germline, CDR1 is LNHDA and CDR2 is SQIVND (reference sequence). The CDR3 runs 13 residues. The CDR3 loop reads CASSITTDQPQHF. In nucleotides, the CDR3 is TGTGCCAGTAGTATAACTACGGATCAGCCCCAGCATTTT.

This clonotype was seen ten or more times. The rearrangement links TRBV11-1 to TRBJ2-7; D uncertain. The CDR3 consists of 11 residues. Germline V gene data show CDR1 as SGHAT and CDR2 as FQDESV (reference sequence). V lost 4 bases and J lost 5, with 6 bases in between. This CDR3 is CASSSTDEQYF. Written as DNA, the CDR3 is TGTGCCAGCAGCTCGACGGACGAGCAGTACTTC.

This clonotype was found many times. The CDR3 DNA is TGTGCCAGCAGTAAGGGGGGGACAGGCCATTCACCCCTCCACTTT. Amino acid sequence: CASSKGGTGHSPLHF. This chain uses TRBV28 with TRBJ1-6, with 8 bases that match TRBD1. CDR1 and CDR2 (germline): MDHEN, SYDVKM. CDR3 length equals 15 residues. V shed 5 bases and J 8 bases; nucleotides not matched to a gene: 8.

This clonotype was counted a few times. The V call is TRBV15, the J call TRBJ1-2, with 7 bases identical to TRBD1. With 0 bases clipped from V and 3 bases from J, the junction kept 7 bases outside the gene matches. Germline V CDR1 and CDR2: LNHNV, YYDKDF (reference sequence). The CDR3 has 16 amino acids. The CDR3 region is CATSRDPGQSYYGYTF. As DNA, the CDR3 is TGTGCCACCAGCAGAGACCCGGGACAGTCCTACTATGGCTACACCTTC.

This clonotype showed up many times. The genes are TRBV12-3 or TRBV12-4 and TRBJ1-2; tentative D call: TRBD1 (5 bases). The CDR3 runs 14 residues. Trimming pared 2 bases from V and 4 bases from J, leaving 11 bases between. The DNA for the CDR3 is TGTGCCAGCAGTTTACCAGGGTCTAGCTATGGCTACACCTTC. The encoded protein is CASSLPGSSYGYTF.

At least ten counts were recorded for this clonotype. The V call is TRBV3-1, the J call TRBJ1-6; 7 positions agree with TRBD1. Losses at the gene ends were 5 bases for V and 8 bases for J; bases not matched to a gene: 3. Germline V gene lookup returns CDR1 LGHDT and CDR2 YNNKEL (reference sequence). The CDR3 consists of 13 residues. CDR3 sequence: CASSDQGDSPLHF. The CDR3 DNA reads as TGTGCCAGCAGCGATCAGGGGGATTCACCCCTCCACTTT.

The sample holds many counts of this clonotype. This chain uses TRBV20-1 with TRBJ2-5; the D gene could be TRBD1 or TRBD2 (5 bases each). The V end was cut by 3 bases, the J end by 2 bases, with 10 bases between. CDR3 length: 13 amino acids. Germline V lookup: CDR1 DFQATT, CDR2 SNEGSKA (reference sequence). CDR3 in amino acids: CSASGADQETQYF. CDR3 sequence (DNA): TGCAGTGCTAGCGGGGCAGATCAAGAGACCCAGTACTTC.